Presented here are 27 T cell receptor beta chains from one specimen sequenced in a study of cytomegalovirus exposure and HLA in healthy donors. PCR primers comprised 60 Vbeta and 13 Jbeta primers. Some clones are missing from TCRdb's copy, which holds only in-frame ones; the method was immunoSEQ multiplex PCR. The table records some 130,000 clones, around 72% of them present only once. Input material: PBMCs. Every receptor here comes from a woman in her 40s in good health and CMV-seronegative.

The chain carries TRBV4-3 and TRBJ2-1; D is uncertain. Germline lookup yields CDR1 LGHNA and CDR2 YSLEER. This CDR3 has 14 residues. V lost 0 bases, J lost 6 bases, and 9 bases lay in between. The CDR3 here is CASSQDSVGNEQFF. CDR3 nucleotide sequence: TGCGCCAGCAGCCAAGATAGTGTTGGCAATGAGCAGTTCTTC.

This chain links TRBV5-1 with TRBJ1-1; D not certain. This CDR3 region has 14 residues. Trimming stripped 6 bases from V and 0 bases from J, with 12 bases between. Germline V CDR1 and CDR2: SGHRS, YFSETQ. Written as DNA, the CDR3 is TGCGCCAGCAACACACAGAGCATGAACACTGAAGCTTTCTTT. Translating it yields CASNTQSMNTEAFF.

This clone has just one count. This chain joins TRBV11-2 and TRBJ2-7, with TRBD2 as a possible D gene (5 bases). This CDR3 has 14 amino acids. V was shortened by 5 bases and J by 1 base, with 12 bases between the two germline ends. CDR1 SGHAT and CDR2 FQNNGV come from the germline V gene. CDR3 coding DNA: TGTGCCAGCAGCGCGGGTCCGTGGTCCTACGAGCAGTACGTC. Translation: CASSAGPWSYEQYV.

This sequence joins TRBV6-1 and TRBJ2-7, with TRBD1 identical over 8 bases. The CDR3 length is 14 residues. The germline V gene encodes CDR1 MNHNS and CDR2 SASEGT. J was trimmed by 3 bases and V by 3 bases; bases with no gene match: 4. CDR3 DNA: TGTGCCAGCAGTGATACAGGGGGGAGCTACGAGCAGTACGTC. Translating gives CASSDTGGSYEQYV.

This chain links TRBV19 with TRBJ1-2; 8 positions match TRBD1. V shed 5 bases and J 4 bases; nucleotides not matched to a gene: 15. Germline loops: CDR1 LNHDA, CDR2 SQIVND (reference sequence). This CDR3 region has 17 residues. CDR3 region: CASSPRAGGSVGYGYTF. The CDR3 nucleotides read TGTGCCAGTAGTCCACGGGCAGGGGGCTCGGTGGGCTATGGCTACACCTTC.

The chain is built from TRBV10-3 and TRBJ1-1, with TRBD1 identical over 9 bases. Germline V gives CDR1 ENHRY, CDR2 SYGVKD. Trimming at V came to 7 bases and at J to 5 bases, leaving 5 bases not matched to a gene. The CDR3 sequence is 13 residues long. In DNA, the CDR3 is TGTGCCATCACCGTCGGACAGGGGACTGAAGCTTTCTTT. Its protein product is CAITVGQGTEAFF.

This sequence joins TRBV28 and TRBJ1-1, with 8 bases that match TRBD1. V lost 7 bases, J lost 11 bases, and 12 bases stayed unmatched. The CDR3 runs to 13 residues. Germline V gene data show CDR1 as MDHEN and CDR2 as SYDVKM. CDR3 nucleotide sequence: TGTGCCAGCATCCCCCAGGGGGCGCGGGATGCTTTCTTT. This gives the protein CASIPQGARDAFF.

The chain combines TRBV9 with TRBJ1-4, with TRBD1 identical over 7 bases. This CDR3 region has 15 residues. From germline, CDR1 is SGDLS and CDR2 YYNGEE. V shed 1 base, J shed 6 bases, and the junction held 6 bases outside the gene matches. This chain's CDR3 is CASSVSTGFDEKLFF. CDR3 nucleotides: TGTGCCAGCAGCGTATCGACAGGGTTTGATGAAAAACTGTTTTTT.

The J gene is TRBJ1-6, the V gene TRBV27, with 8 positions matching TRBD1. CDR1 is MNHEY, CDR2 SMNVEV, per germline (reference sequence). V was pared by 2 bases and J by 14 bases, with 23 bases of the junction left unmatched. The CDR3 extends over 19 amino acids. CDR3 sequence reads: CASSLNRIGQGLKGVALHF. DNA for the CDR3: TGTGCCAGCAGTTTAAATCGTATTGGACAGGGCTTGAAGGGTGTGGCCCTCCACTTT.

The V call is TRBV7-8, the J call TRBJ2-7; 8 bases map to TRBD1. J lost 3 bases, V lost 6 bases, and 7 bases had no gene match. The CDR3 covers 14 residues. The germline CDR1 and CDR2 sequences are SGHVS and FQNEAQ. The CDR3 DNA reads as TGTGCCAGCAGTTTCGACAGGGGAGTCTACGAGCAGTACTTC. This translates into CASSFDRGVYEQYF.

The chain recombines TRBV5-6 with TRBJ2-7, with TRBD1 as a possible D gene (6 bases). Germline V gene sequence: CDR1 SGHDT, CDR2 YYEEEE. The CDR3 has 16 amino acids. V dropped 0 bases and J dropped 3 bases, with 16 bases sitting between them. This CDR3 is CASSLVEQGAYYEQYF. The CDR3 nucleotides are TGTGCCAGCAGCTTGGTGGAACAGGGCGCATACTACGAGCAGTACTTC.

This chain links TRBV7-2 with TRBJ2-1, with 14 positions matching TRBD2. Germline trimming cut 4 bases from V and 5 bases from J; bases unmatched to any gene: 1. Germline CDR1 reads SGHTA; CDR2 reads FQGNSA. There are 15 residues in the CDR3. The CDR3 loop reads CASSSTSGGDNEQFF. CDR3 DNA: TGTGCCAGCAGCTCGACTAGCGGGGGGGACAATGAGCAGTTCTTC.

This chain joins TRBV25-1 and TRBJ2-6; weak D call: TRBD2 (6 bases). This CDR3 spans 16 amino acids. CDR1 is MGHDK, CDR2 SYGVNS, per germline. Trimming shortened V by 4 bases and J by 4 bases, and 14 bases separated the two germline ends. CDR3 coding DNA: TGTGCCAGCAGTGGGAGGGGTTTCGCCGGGGCCAACGTCCTGACTTTC. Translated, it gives CASSGRGFAGANVLTF.

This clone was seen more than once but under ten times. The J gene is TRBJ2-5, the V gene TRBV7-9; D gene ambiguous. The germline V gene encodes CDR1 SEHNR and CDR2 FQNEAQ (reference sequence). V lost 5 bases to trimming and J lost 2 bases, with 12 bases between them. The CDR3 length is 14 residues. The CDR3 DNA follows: TGTGCCAGCAGCACACAAGTGAATCAAGAGACCCAGTACTTC. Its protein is CASSTQVNQETQYF.

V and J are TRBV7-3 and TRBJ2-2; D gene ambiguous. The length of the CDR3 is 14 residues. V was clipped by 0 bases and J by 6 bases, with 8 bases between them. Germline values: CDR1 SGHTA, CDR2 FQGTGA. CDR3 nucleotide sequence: TGTGCCAGCAGCTTAACGTTTCGGGCCGGGGAGCTGTTTTTT. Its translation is CASSLTFRAGELFF.

The CDR3 loop is CASSLRWGQGRPLYGYTF. DNA of the CDR3: TGTGCCAGCAGCTTAAGATGGGGACAGGGGCGCCCCCTCTATGGCTACACCTTC. This rearrangement joins TRBV7-9 to TRBJ1-2; 10 nucleotides match TRBD1. This CDR3 is built from 18 residues. V gave up 2 bases and J gave up 4 bases; unmatched junction bases: 13. Looked up from germline, CDR1 is SEHNR and CDR2 is FQNEAQ (reference sequence).

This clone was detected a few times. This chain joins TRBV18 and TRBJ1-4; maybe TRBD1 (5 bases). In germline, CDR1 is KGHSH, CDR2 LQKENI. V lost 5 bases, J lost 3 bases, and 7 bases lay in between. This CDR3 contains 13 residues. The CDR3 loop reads CASSLQANEKLFF. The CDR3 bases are TGTGCCAGCTCATTACAGGCTAATGAAAAACTGTTTTTT.

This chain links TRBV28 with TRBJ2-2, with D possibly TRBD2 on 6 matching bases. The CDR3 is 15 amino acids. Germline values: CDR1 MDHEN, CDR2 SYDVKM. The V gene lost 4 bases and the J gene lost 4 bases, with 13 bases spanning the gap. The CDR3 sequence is CASSSQGGPTGELFF. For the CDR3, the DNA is TGTGCCAGCAGTTCCCAAGGAGGGCCCACCGGGGAGCTGTTTTTT.

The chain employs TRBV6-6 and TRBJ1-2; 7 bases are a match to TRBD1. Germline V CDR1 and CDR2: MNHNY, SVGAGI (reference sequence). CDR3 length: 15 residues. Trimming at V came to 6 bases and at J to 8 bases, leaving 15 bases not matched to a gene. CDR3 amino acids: CASSSRERQGRGYTF. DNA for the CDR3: TGTGCCAGCAGCAGTCGTGAGCGACAGGGTCGGGGCTACACCTTC.

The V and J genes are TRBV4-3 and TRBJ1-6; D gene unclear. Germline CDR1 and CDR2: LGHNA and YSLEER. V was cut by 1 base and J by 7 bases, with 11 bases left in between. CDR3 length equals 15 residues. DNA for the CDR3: TGCGCCAGCAGCCAAGCGAAGAGCGGGAATTCACCCCTCCACTTT. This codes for CASSQAKSGNSPLHF.

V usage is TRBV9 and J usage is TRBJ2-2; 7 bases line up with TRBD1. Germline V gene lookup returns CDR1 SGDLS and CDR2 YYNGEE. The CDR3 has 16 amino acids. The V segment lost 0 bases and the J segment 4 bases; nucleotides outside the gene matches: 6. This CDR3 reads CASSVVPTGSTGELFF. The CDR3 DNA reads TGTGCCAGCAGCGTAGTCCCGACAGGGAGCACCGGGGAGCTGTTTTTT.

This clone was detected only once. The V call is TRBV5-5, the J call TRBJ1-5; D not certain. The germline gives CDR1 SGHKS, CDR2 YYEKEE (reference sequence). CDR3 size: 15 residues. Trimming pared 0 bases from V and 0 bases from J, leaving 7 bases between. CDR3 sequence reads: CASSLGRYSNQPQHF. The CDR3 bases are TGTGCCAGCAGCTTGGGCAGGTATAGCAATCAGCCCCAGCATTTT.

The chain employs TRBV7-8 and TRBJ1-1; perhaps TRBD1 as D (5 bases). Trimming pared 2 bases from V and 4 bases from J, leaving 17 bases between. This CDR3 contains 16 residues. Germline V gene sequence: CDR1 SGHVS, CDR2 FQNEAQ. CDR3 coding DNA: TGTGCCAGCAGCTTAAGGTGGGGGGGTTCGGCCACTGAAGCTTTCTTT. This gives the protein CASSLRWGGSATEAFF.

The CDR3 loop is CASRLKGQGTEAFF. In DNA form, the CDR3 reads TGCGCCAGCAGACTAAAAGGACAGGGCACTGAAGCTTTCTTT. The chain couples TRBV5-1 to TRBJ1-1; TRBD1 matches 8 bases. The CDR3 runs 14 residues. The germline CDR1 and CDR2 sequences are SGHRS and YFSETQ. Losses at the gene ends were 5 bases for V and 4 bases for J; bases not matched to a gene: 7.

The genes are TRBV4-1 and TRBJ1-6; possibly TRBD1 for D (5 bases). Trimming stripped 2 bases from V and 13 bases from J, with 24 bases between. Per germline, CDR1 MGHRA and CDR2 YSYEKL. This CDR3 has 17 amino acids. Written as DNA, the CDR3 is TGCGCCAGCAGCCAATACCCCATGGGAGGGGCTGGTCGTCCCCTCCACTTT. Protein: CASSQYPMGGAGRPLHF.

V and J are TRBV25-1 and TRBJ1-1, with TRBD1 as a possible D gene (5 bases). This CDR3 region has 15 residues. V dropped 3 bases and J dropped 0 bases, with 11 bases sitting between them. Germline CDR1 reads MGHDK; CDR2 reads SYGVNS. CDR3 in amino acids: CASSDGGMMNTEAFF. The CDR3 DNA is TGTGCCAGCAGTGATGGGGGGATGATGAACACTGAAGCTTTCTTT. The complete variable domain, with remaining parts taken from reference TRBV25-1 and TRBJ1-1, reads EADIYQTPRYLVIGTGKKITLECSQTMGHDKMYWYQQDPGMELHLIHYSYGVNSTEKGDLSSESTVSRIRTEHFPLTLESARPSHTSQYLCASSDGGMMNTEAFFGQGTRLTVV.

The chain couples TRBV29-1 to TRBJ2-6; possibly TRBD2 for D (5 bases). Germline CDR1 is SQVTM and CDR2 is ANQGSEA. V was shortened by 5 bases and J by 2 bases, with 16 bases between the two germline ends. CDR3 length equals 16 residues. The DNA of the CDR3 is TGCAGCGTTCCCATCCCCGGAGGAGCTGGGGCCAACGTCCTGACTTTC. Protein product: CSVPIPGGAGANVLTF. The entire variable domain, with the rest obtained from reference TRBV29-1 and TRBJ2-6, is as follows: SAVISQKPSRDICQRGTSLTIQCQVDSQVTMMFWYRQQPGQSLTLIATANQGSEATYESGFVIDKFPISRPNLTFSTLTVSNMSPEDSSIYLCSVPIPGGAGANVLTFGAGSRLTVL.